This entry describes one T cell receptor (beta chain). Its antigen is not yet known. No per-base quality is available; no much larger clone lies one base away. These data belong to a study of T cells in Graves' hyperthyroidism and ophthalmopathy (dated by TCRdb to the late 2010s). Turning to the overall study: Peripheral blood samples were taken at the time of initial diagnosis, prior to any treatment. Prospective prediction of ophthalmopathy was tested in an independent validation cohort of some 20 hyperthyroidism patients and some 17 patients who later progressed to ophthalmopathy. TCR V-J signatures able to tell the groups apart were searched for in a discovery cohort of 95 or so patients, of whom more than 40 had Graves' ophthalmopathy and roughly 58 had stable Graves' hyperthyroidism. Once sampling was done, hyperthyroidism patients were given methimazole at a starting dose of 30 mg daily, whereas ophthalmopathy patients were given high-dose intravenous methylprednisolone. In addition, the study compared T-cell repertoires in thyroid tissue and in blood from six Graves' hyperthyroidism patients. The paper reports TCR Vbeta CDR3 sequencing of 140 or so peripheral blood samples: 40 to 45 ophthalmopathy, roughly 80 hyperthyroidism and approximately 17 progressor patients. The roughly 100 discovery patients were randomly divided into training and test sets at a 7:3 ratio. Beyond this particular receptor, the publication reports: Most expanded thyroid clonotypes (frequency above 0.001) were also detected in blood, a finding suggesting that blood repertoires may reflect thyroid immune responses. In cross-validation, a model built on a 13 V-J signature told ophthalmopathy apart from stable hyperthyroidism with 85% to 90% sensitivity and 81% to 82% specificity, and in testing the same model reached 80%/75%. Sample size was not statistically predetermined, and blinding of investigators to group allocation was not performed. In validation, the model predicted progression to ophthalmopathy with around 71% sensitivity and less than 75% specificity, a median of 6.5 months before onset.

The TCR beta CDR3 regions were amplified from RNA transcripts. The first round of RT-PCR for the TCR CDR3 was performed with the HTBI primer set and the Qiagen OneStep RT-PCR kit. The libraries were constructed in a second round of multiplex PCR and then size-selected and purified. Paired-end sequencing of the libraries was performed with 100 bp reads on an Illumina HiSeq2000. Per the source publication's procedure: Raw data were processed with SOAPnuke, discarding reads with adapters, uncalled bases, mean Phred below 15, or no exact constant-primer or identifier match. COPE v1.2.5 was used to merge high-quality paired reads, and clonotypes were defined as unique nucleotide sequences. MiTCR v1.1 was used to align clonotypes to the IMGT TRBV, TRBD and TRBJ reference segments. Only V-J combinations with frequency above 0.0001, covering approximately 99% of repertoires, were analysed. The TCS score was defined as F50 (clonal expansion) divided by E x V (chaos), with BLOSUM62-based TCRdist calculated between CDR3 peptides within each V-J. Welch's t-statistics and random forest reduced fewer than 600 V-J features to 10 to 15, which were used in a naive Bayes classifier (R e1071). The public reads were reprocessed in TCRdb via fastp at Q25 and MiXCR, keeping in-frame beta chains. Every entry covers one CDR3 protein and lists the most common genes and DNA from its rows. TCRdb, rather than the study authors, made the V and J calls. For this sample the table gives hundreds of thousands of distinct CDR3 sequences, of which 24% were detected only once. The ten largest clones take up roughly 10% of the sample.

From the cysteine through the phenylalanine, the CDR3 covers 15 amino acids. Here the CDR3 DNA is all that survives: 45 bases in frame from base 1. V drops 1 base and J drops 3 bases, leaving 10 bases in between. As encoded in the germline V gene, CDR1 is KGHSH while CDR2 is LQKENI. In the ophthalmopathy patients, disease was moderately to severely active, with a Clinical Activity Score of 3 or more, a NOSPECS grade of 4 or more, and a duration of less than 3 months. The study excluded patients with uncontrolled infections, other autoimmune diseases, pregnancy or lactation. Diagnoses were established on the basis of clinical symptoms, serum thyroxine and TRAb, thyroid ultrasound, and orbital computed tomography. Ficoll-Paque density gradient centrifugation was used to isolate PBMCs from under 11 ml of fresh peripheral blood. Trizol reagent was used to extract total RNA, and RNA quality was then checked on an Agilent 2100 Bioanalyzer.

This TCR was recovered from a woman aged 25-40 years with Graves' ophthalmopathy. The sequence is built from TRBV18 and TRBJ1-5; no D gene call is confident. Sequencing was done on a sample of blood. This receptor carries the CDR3 CASSPQSRANQPQHF. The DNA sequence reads TGTGCCAGCTCACCACAATCCCGGGCCAATCAGCCCCAGCATTTT.